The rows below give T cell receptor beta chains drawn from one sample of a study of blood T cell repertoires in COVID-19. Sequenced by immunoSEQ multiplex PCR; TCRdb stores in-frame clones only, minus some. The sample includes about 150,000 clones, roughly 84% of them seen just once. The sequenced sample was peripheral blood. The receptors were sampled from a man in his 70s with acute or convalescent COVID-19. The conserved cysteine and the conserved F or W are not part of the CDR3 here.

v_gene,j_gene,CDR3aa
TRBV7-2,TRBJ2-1,ASSLESGYNEQF
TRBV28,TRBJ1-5,ASKEGNQPQH
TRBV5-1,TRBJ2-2,ASSRDGGNTGELF
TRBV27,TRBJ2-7,ASSLRPPGLNYEQY
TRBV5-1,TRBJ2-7,ASSKMPSGNSYEQY
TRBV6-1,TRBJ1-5,ASSERGGVSQH
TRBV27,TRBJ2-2,ASRGGNTGELF
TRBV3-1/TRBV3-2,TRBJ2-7,ASSPGQGRYSYEQY
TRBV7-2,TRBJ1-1,ASSSRQRNTEAF
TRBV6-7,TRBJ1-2,ASNPGVSGNYGYT
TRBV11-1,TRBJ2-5,ASSLDQAGTGETQY
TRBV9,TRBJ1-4,ASSLVGTGNEKLF
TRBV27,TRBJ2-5,ASSEPGQETQY
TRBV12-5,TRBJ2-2,ASGGQGFGELF